A selection of T cell receptor beta chains follows, all from one sample in a study of human T cells and chemical hapten exposure. TCRdb itself ran the RACE reads through MiXCR, one entry per CDR3 protein. The table has some 38,000 distinct CDR3 sequences, 6% to 9.5% seen once. The starting material was whole blood, obtained in connection with sensitization to the hapten diphenylcyclopropenone (DPC). Receptors originate from a woman aged 45 to 65 with alopecia areata. Some clones in this sample may be carry-over from other donors' samples. Each CDR3 is given with its conserved first and last residue. A D gene is named only where the DNA matches it firmly. Clone size is given for some rows only: seen once, a few or many times, or a class if the clone is expanded.

j_gene	v_gene	d_gene	len	abundance	CDR3nt	CDR3aa
TRBJ1-5	TRBV2	.	11	.	TGTGCCAGCAGTGTGGGCAGCCGAAAGCATTTT	CASSVGSRKHF
TRBJ2-3	TRBV5-1	.	14	.	TGCGCCAGCAGCTTCGGAGAAGGCACAGATACGCAGTATTTT	CASSFGEGTDTQYF
TRBJ2-5	TRBV18	.	12	many	TGTGCCAGCTCACCACTCCAAGAGACCCAGTACTTC	CASSPLQETQYF
TRBJ1-2	TRBV5-1	.	13	few	TGCGCCAGCAGCTTGGGACAGAACTATGGCTACACCTTC	CASSLGQNYGYTF
TRBJ1-3	TRBV29-1	.	12	many	TGCAGCGTTGGGTCCTCTGGAAACACCATATATTTT	CSVGSSGNTIYF
TRBJ2-3	TRBV10-1	TRBD2	15	many	TGCGCCAGCAGTCCTAGCGGGAGGCCCACAGATACGCAGTATTTT	CASSPSGRPTDTQYF
TRBJ2-2	TRBV7-6	.	15	many	TGTGCCAGCACCAAGGGGCAGTCGAACACCGGGGAGCTGTTTTTT	CASTKGQSNTGELFF
TRBJ1-2	TRBV14	.	16	few	TGTGCCAGCAGCCAAGAGTCCCGGCACAGGGCCTATGGCTACACCTTC	CASSQESRHRAYGYTF
TRBJ1-1	TRBV20-1	.	11	many	TGCAGTGCTAGAAGGGCAAAAGAAGCTTTCTTT	CSARRAKEAFF
TRBJ2-7	TRBV5-1	TRBD1	17	many	TGCGCCAGCAGCTTGGGACAGGGGGGGCGAGCGTCCTACGAGCAGTACTTC	CASSLGQGGRASYEQYF
TRBJ1-1	TRBV2	.	14	.	TGTGCCAGCACCCACCGGGGGTCACAAACTGAAGCTTTCTTT	CASTHRGSQTEAFF
TRBJ1-4	TRBV9	TRBD1	16	few	TGTGCCAGCAGCTTCGGACAGGCCGCAACTAATGAAAAACTGTTTTTT	CASSFGQAATNEKLFF
TRBJ2-3	TRBV30	.	15	few	TGTGCCTGGAGCGGAGAGTGGCGGGAAAAAGATACGCAGTATTTT	CAWSGEWREKDTQYF
TRBJ2-2	TRBV30	.	15	few	TGTGCCTGGAGTTCGACGGACCTGAACACCGGGGAGCTGTTTTTT	CAWSSTDLNTGELFF
TRBJ2-7	TRBV7-8	TRBD2	16	.	TGTGCCAGCAGCCTTGGACTAGCCTTAAGGGGCCACGAGCAGTACTTC	CASSLGLALRGHEQYF
TRBJ1-1	TRBV27	TRBD1	15	many	TGTGCCAGCAGTTTACGACGGCAGGGGGGCACTGAAGCTTTCTTT	CASSLRRQGGTEAFF
TRBJ1-3	TRBV5-1	.	15	many	TGCGCCAGCGGACAAGGGGACGTCTCTGGAAACACCATATATTTT	CASGQGDVSGNTIYF
TRBJ2-3	TRBV7-6	.	15	many	TGTGCCAGCAGCCTTAGCGGACCTAGCACAGATACGCAGTATTTT	CASSLSGPSTDTQYF
TRBJ2-3	TRBV6-2/TRBV6-3	.	15	few	TGTGCCAGCACCACGGGGCAGGGAAGCACAGATACGCAGTATTTT	CASTTGQGSTDTQYF
TRBJ1-3	TRBV3-1	TRBD1	15	many	TGTGCCAGCAGCCTACAGGGGGCCTCTGGAAACACCATATATTTT	CASSLQGASGNTIYF
TRBJ2-7	TRBV28	TRBD2	18	many	TGTGCCAGCACCTATCTTGAGGTGACGGGACTAGCGGGAGACGAGCAGTACTTC	CASTYLEVTGLAGDEQYF
TRBJ2-7	TRBV29-1	.	12	once	TGCAGCGTCCACACTAACTCCTACGAGCAGTACTTC	CSVHTNSYEQYF
TRBJ2-7	TRBV20-1	TRBD2	15	many	TGCAGTGCTAGAGCCCCTGGCGGGAGCCGCTACGAGCAGTACTTC	CSARAPGGSRYEQYF
TRBJ1-1	TRBV9	.	15	medium-sized	TGTGCCAGCAGCCTGCTGCCAAAAGGGGACACTGAAGCTTTCTTT	CASSLLPKGDTEAFF
TRBJ1-5	TRBV4-2	TRBD1	17	many	TGTGCCAGCAGCCAAGATAAGGGAAGGGGGCAAGATCAGCCCCAGCATTTT	CASSQDKGRGQDQPQHF
TRBJ1-3	TRBV9	.	13	many	TGTGCCAGCAGCCCCCAAGGACGGGACACCATATATTTT	CASSPQGRDTIYF
TRBJ2-7	TRBV6-2/TRBV6-3	TRBD2	13	many	TGTGCCAGCAGCTTGGGACTAGTCTACGAGCAGTACTTC	CASSLGLVYEQYF
TRBJ2-6	TRBV6-5	.	15	many	TGTGCCAGCAGTTACGTAAGCTCTGGGGCCAACGTCCTGACTTTC	CASSYVSSGANVLTF
TRBJ1-1	TRBV11-2	TRBD1	15	many	TGTGCCAGCAGCTTAGACACAGGGGGCCGGACTGAAGCTTTCTTT	CASSLDTGGRTEAFF
TRBJ2-1	TRBV20-1	.	13	.	TGCAGTGCTAGAGACGTCTTAGACAATGAGCAGTTCTTC	CSARDVLDNEQFF
TRBJ1-1	TRBV3-1	.	13	.	TGTGCCAGCAGCCGCAACACGGCCACTGAAGCTTTCTTT	CASSRNTATEAFF
TRBJ2-1	TRBV2	.	11	many	TGTGCCAGCAACCCTGGAGGCCCGCAGTTCTTC	CASNPGGPQFF
TRBJ2-5	TRBV11-2	.	15	many	TGTGCCAGCAGCCCAGGACTACAAGAGCAAGAGACCCAGTACTTC	CASSPGLQEQETQYF
TRBJ2-7	TRBV19	TRBD2	15	few	TGTGCCAGTACCGGGGAGGCGGGAGCTACTTACGAGCAGTACTTC	CASTGEAGATYEQYF
TRBJ2-3	TRBV24-1	TRBD1	16	few	TGTGCCACCAGTGATTTAGGGGACAGATTCACAGATACGCAGTATTTT	CATSDLGDRFTDTQYF
TRBJ2-1	TRBV28	TRBD2	16	many	TGTGCCAGCAGTTCACCCGGGAGGGCCCATCCAAATGAGCAGTTCTTC	CASSSPGRAHPNEQFF
TRBJ2-7	TRBV7-2	.	13	.	TGTGCCAGCAGCTTGGAACTAGCCGGCGAGCAGTACTTC	CASSLELAGEQYF
TRBJ2-3	TRBV20-1	TRBD1	14	many	TGCAGTGCTAGGGGACAGGGGGCAACAGATACGCAGTATTTT	CSARGQGATDTQYF
TRBJ1-1	TRBV14	TRBD1	15	many	TGTGCCAGCAGCCAAGACCCCAGGGGGGTCGCTGAAGCTTTCTTT	CASSQDPRGVAEAFF
TRBJ2-1	TRBV20-1	.	12	many	TGCAGTGCTAGAGATTTGGCGGCTGAGCAGTTCTTC	CSARDLAAEQFF
TRBJ2-3	TRBV6-4	.	13	.	TGTGCCAGCAGTGAGGGAGACGCGGATACGCAGTATTTT	CASSEGDADTQYF
TRBJ2-1	TRBV12-3/TRBV12-4	.	13	many	TGTGCCAGCAGTTTATTCAGCGGTTACGAGCAGTTCTTC	CASSLFSGYEQFF